Given below is one T cell receptor (beta chain) in context. The length of the CDR3 is 13 residues. The germline V and J ends were trimmed by 8 bases and 2 bases, with 12 bases remaining between them. The V gene's germline CDR1 is MNHEY and CDR2 SMNVEV (reference sequence). The study recruited people aged about 18 to 95 years across about 25 US areas. This record comes from a study of blood T cell repertoires in COVID-19. Under the authors' procedure: Amplified reference gene primers provided the basis for estimating nucleated cell counts. The protocol was immunoSEQ multiplex PCR, while the TCRdb copy is restricted to in-frame clones and leaves out a portion. Clone size and V and J calls were adopted from that table, with D and trimming inferred from the DNA. The sample has roughly 250,000 clones; 80% to 90% are singletons.

The sequence was obtained from a woman younger than 35 who had recovered from COVID-19. Sequences were obtained from PBMCs or T cells enriched from blood (not recorded which). This rearrangement joins TRBV27 to TRBJ1-2; D ambiguous. The CDR3 DNA follows: TGTGCCAGCGCCCGGGGAGGAAACTATGGCTACACCTTC. This sequence encodes CASARGGNYGYTF.